Below are 9 T cell receptor beta chains sequenced from a single sample in a study of radiotherapy plus CTLA-4 blockade in lung cancer. Some clones are missing from TCRdb's copy, which holds only in-frame ones; the method was immunoSEQ multiplex PCR. The data contain fewer than 50,000 clones, approximately 86% of them singletons. The source was peripheral blood, collected from a patient treated with radiotherapy plus ipilimumab. The receptors were gathered from a human donor with non-small cell lung cancer whose response to radiotherapy plus ipilimumab could not be evaluated.

A few counts support this clone. The gene calls are TRBV29-1 and TRBJ1-2; D possibly corresponds to TRBD1 (6 bases). CDR1 and CDR2 (germline): SQVTM, ANQGSEA. The CDR3 runs to 12 residues. V lost 6 bases and J 7 bases, leaving 15 bases between the germline ends. In DNA form, the CDR3 reads TGCAGCGTGGAGGACAGTTCGGGTGGCTACACCTTC. Its protein is CSVEDSSGGYTF. The complete variable domain, with remaining parts taken from reference TRBV29-1 and TRBJ1-2, reads SAVISQKPSRDICQRGTSLTIQCQVDSQVTMMFWYRQQPGQSLTLIATANQGSEATYESGFVIDKFPISRPNLTFSTLTVSNMSPEDSSIYLCSVEDSSGGYTFGSGTRLTVV.

This chain links TRBV18 with TRBJ1-5, with 7 bases aligning to TRBD1. Germline-derived CDR1 and CDR2 are KGHSH and LQKENI. Germline trimming cut 8 bases from V and 7 bases from J; bases unmatched to any gene: 11. The CDR3 has 14 residues. CDR3 DNA: TGTGCCAGCCGAAGGACAGGAGACGGACAGCCCCAGCATTTT. This gives the protein CASRRTGDGQPQHF.

This sequence joins TRBV28 and TRBJ2-7, with 11 bases aligning to TRBD1. The CDR3 runs to 15 residues. V was clipped by 7 bases and J by 7 bases; unmatched bases: 12. From germline, CDR1 is MDHEN and CDR2 SYDVKM. For the CDR3, the DNA is TGTGCCAGCATCCGGTCGGGACAGGGGGTTCGGGAGCAGTACTTC. This translates into CASIRSGQGVREQYF.

The chain recombines TRBV4-1 with TRBJ2-2, with TRBD2 identical over 9 bases. V lost 5 bases to trimming and J lost 10 bases; unmatched junction nucleotides: 11. The germline CDR1 and CDR2 sequences are MGHRA and YSYEKL. The CDR3 extends over 15 amino acids. The CDR3 loop is CASSTLALAGMELFF. In DNA form, the CDR3 reads TGCGCCAGCAGCACCCTCGCCCTAGCGGGGATGGAGCTGTTTTTT.

This chain uses TRBV7-3 with TRBJ1-2, with unresolved D. The CDR3 has 11 amino acids. V was shortened by 1 base and J by 8 bases, with 5 bases between the two germline ends. From germline, CDR1 is SGHTA and CDR2 FQGTGA. The CDR3 protein is CASSLNGGYTF. Here the CDR3 DNA reads TGTGCCAGCAGCTTAAACGGGGGCTACACCTTC.

This chain uses TRBV19 with TRBJ1-2; D is uncertain. The CDR3 extends over 13 amino acids. The V gene's germline CDR1 is LNHDA and CDR2 SQIVND (reference sequence). Between the trimmed V and J ends, which lost 3 bases and 7 bases, there was a span of 12 bases. The CDR3 DNA reads as TGTGCCAGTAGTATTAATCAGGTTGCTGGCTACACCTTC. Translating it yields CASSINQVAGYTF.

The chain carries TRBV19 and TRBJ1-2; maybe TRBD1 (6 bases). V was cut by 6 bases and J by 4 bases, with 15 bases left in between. The CDR3 consists of 14 residues. Germline CDR1 reads LNHDA; CDR2 reads SQIVND (reference sequence). CDR3 protein: CASRAEGVGYGYTF. DNA of the CDR3: TGTGCCAGTAGAGCAGAGGGGGTTGGCTATGGCTACACCTTC.

V gene TRBV7-8 combines with J gene TRBJ2-3; tentatively, D is TRBD1 (6 bases). Germline CDR1 reads SGHVS; CDR2 reads FQNEAQ. Between the trimmed V and J ends, which lost 5 bases and 4 bases, there was a span of 10 bases. This CDR3 spans 13 amino acids. The CDR3 coding sequence is TGTGCCAGCAGCACCACAGGGTCAGATACGCAGTATTTT. Its translation: CASSTTGSDTQYF.

This clone showed up just a few times. The chain joins TRBV11-2 to TRBJ2-3; 12 bases are shared with TRBD2. The CDR3 sequence is 15 residues long. The V gene end was trimmed by 6 bases and the J gene end by 5 bases; junction bases not matched to a gene: 6. Germline-derived CDR1 and CDR2 are SGHAT and FQNNGV. CDR3 residues: CASSSSGRAIDTQYF. The CDR3 DNA reads TGTGCCAGCAGTTCTAGCGGGAGGGCCATAGATACGCAGTATTTT.